Sequencing of this T cell receptor (beta chain) was carried out in a study of cytomegalovirus exposure and HLA in healthy donors. Findings and limits, study-wide: Some TCR beta chains (around 180 of them) were listed as cytomegalovirus-associated. Presence/absence analyses assumed roughly uniform sequencing depth across donors, which may not hold.

As regards this clone: What it recognizes is unknown.

PCR employed 60 Vbeta and 13 Jbeta primers. Clones were sequenced by immunoSEQ multiplex PCR, and TCRdb holds only the in-frame ones, with some missing. The profile shows about 200,000 clones, around 79% of them singletons. This receptor was taken from a male donor in good health and CMV-seropositive. The sample comprised PBMCs.

The CDR3 here is CAWTRGGILQETQYF. CDR3 nucleotides: TGTGCCTGGACTCGGGGGGGCATCCTCCAAGAGACCCAGTACTTC. The chain is built from TRBV30 and TRBJ2-5; 8 nucleotides align to TRBD2. Germline CDR1 and CDR2: GTSNPN and SVGIG (reference sequence). V lost 4 bases, J lost 1 base, and 8 bases stayed unmatched. This CDR3 has 15 residues.